This TCR beta chain was captured by sequencing in a study of cytomegalovirus exposure and HLA in healthy donors. Study information: Of all 360 or so donors who were genotyped, 80% to 85% belonged to the Caucasian-associated ancestry cluster.

Vbeta (60) and Jbeta (13) primers were used in the PCR. TCRdb's table, derived via immunoSEQ multiplex PCR, lists solely in-frame clones and lacks some. The sample lists 90,000 to 120,000 clones; more than 65% were seen once. In its sample, this clone was seen a few times. Its antigen is unknown. From germline, CDR1 is SGHRS and CDR2 YFSETQ. V lost 7 bases and J lost 1, with 8 bases in between. This CDR3 is 12 amino acids long. Whole-study results and caveats: HLA allele associations emerged for roughly 17,000 TCR beta sequences in a later analysis, at 0.05 false discovery rate. As a later analysis revealed, most CMV-associated TCR beta chains appeared HLA-restricted. Most TCRs appeared rarely, but some public TCRs recurred in many donors.

Sequencing was performed on PBMCs. The V gene is TRBV5-1, the J gene TRBJ1-1; D not certain. The sequence was obtained from a male donor in good health and CMV-seronegative. As DNA, the CDR3 is TGCGCCAGCGCGTTTGGGAACACTGAAGCTTTCTTT. It yields the protein CASAFGNTEAFF.